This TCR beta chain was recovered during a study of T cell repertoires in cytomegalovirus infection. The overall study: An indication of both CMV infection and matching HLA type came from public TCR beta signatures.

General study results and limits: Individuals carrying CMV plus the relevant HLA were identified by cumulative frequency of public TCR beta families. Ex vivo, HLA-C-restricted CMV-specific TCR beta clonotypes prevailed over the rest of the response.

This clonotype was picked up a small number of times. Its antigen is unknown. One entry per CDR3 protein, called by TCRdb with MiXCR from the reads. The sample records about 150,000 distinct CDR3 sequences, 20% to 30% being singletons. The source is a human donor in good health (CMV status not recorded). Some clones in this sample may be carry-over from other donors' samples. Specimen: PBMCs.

The CDR3: CASSFAGGGAYTQYF. The CDR3 bases are TGTGCCAGCAGTTTCGCGGGGGGCGGTGCTTATACGCAGTATTTT. The chain uses TRBV28 and TRBJ2-3; TRBD2 matches 8 bases. Germline lookup yields CDR1 MDHEN and CDR2 SYDVKM. CDR3 size: 15 residues. The junction had 9 bases not matched to a gene; V was cut back by 3 bases and J by 7 bases.